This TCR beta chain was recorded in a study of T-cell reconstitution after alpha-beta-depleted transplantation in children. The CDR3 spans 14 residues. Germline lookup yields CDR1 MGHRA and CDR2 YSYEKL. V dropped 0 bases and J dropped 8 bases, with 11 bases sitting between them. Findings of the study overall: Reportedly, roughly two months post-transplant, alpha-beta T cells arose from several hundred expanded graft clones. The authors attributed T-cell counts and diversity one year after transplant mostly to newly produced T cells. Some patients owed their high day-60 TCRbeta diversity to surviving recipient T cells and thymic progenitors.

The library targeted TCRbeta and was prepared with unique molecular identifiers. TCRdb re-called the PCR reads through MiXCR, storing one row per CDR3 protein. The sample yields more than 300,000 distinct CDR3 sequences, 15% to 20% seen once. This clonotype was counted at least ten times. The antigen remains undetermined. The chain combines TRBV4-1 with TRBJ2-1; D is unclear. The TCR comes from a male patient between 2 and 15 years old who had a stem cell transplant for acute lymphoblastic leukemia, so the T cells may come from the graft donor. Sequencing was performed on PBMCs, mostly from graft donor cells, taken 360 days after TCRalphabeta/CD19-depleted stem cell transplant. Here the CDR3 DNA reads TGCGCCAGCAGCCAAGAGTGGAGAATCGATGAGCAGTTCTTC. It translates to CASSQEWRIDEQFF.